This TCR beta chain was recovered during a study of cytomegalovirus exposure and HLA in healthy donors. Study-wide findings and caveats: Most TCR sequences were rare, but some public TCRs occurred in many donors. Most TCR beta V segments were productive about 90% or about 30% of the time in an earlier analysis. Researchers counted around 180 TCR beta chains as cytomegalovirus-associated.

PCR was performed using 60 Vbeta and 13 Jbeta primers. Profiled with immunoSEQ multiplex PCR; TCRdb holds only in-frame clones, not every one. The table includes some 95,000 clones, nearly 80% detected once. About this clone itself: Its antigen is still unknown.

CDR3 size: 16 residues. Trimming took off 4 bases at V and 5 bases at J, with 19 bases between the two ends. The germline V gene encodes CDR1 SGHRS and CDR2 YFSETQ. The source of this sequence is a woman aged 40 to 50 in good health and CMV-seropositive. The sample taken for sequencing was PBMCs. The chain carries TRBV5-1 and TRBJ2-1, with D tentatively TRBD1 (5 bases). The CDR3 reads CASSITRSQGHNEQFF. CDR3 coding DNA: TGCGCCAGCAGCATAACCCGGAGCCAGGGCCACAATGAGCAGTTCTTC.